The 18 T cell receptor beta chains presented below share a single source sample, sequenced in a study of technical replicates of blood from several donors. TCRdb keeps only in-frame clones here, not all; method: immunoSEQ multiplex PCR. The repertoire consists of 85,000 to 90,000 clones, with approximately 90% occurring once and the leading ten covering roughly 0.25%. Sample: T cells isolated from PBMCs. These TCRs come from a human donor in good health.

The rearrangement links TRBV27 to TRBJ2-5; 13 bases align to TRBD2. The CDR3 is made up of 16 amino acids. With V trimmed by 5 bases and J by 5 bases, 8 bases remained unmatched. In germline, CDR1 is MNHEY, CDR2 SMNVEV (reference sequence). The CDR3 DNA reads as TGTGCCAGCAGTCAAGGACTAGCGGGAGATTTGGAGACCCAGTACTTC. This sequence encodes CASSQGLAGDLETQYF.

This clone has a single count. V usage is TRBV6-5 and J usage is TRBJ2-3; D may be TRBD2 (5 bases). The V end lost 0 bases, the J end lost 3 bases, and 10 bases lay between the germline ends. The CDR3 sequence is 15 residues long. CDR1 is MNHEY and CDR2 is SVGAGI in the germline V gene. CDR3 nucleotide sequence: TGTGCCAGCAGTTACTCTACTAGTTGGACAGATACGCAGTATTTT. This sequence encodes CASSYSTSWTDTQYF.

The rearrangement joins TRBV19 to TRBJ1-6, with TRBD1 as a possible D gene (6 bases). Germline lookup yields CDR1 LNHDA and CDR2 SQIVND (reference sequence). The V end was cut by 6 bases, the J end by 7 bases, with 10 bases between. The CDR3 consists of 13 residues. This CDR3 reads CASSDRTNSPLHF. Here the CDR3 DNA reads TGTGCCAGTAGCGACAGGACGAATTCACCCCTCCACTTT.

The chain has TRBV5-4 and TRBJ2-1, with TRBD2 matching over 11 bases. Germline V CDR1 and CDR2: SGHNT, YYREEE (reference sequence). This CDR3 contains 15 residues. V lost 0 bases, J lost 6 bases, and 2 bases stayed unmatched. The CDR3 region is CASSLVGLAGNEQFF. As DNA, the CDR3 is TGTGCCAGCAGCTTGGTCGGACTAGCGGGCAATGAGCAGTTCTTC.

The genes are TRBV2 and TRBJ1-5, with 7 bases aligning to TRBD1. This CDR3 region has 13 residues. The V gene's germline CDR1 is SNHLY and CDR2 FYNNEI. V shed 8 bases, J shed 4 bases, and the junction held 5 bases outside the gene matches. For the CDR3, the DNA is TGTGCCAGCCATGGGACAGCAAATCAGCCCCAGCATTTT. Its protein product is CASHGTANQPQHF.

V is TRBV7-9 and J is TRBJ1-2, with D unclear. Trimming removed 4 bases at V and 0 bases at J, with 12 bases between. Germline V gene sequence: CDR1 SEHNR, CDR2 FQNEAQ (reference sequence). This CDR3 is built from 15 residues. CDR3 sequence: CASSSPSGTNYGYTF. The CDR3 DNA reads as TGTGCCAGCAGCTCTCCCTCGGGAACTAACTATGGCTACACCTTC.

The V gene is TRBV28, the J gene TRBJ1-2, with D maybe TRBD1 (5 bases). The CDR3 has 11 residues. Trimming cost V 5 bases and J 8 bases, with 9 bases left between them. CDR1 is MDHEN and CDR2 is SYDVKM in the germline V gene. The CDR3 nucleotides are TGTGCCAGCAGTAGTAGGGGAGGCTACACCTTC. Residues: CASSSRGGYTF.

This clone has more than one count but fewer than ten. The V call is TRBV4-1, the J call TRBJ2-7; D is perhaps TRBD1 (5 bases). This CDR3 is 15 amino acids long. In germline, CDR1 is MGHRA, CDR2 YSYEKL. The V and J ends lost 1 base and 2 bases respectively, with 12 bases between them. The CDR3 protein is CASSQGAGLPYEQYF. DNA of the CDR3: TGCGCCAGCAGCCAAGGGGCAGGGCTTCCCTACGAGCAGTACTTC.

The chain couples TRBV6-1 to TRBJ2-1; 8 bases align to TRBD2. After removal of 0 bases from V and 4 bases from J, the junction contained 5 bases not matched to a gene. This CDR3 spans 16 amino acids. Germline V CDR1 and CDR2: MNHNS, SASEGT. DNA for the CDR3: TGTGCCAGCAGTGAAGCTTCCAGCGGGAGATACAATGAGCAGTTCTTC. It codes for CASSEASSGRYNEQFF.

CDR3 sequence reads: CSVEGWRGRSYNEQFF. The CDR3 DNA is TGCAGCGTTGAAGGATGGCGAGGTCGGTCCTACAATGAGCAGTTCTTC. The rearrangement uses TRBV29-1 and TRBJ2-1; D unresolved. V was cut by 1 base and J by 1 base, with 14 bases left in between. CDR1 and CDR2 (germline): SQVTM, ANQGSEA. The CDR3 contains 16 residues.

The CDR3 region has the DNA TGTGCCAGCAGCGTAGGGTGGGGGGGCCTCAATGAGCAGTTCTTC. Translation gives CASSVGWGGLNEQFF. The chain employs TRBV9 and TRBJ2-1; D possibly corresponds to TRBD2 (7 bases). The germline V gene has CDR1 SGDLS and CDR2 YYNGEE. The CDR3 length is 15 residues. V was trimmed by 0 bases and J by 6 bases, leaving 13 bases between them.

The chain carries TRBV7-8 and TRBJ1-1; tentative D call: TRBD1 (5 bases). The CDR3 runs to 12 residues. Per the germline V gene, CDR1 is SGHVS and CDR2 is FQNEAQ. With 4 bases removed from V and 4 bases from J, the gap between germline ends came to 7 bases. Written as DNA, the CDR3 is TGTGCCAGCAGCTCCCAGGGCACTGAAGCTTTCTTT. This translates into CASSSQGTEAFF.

This rearrangement joins TRBV11-2 to TRBJ1-5; 8 bases map to TRBD1. V trimming: 5 bases; J trimming: 6 bases; junction bases outside the gene matches: 12. The CDR3 is 16 amino acids. Germline V gives CDR1 SGHAT, CDR2 FQNNGV. The CDR3 bases are TGTGCCAGCAGCCCGACGACAGGGGTAAGGGGTCAGCCCCAGCATTTT. Translated: CASSPTTGVRGQPQHF.

This sequence joins TRBV6-5 and TRBJ2-7, with D possibly being TRBD1 (6 bases). Trimming removed 5 bases at V and 1 base at J, with 12 bases between. CDR3 length: 14 amino acids. The germline V gene encodes CDR1 MNHEY and CDR2 SVGAGI. CDR3 coding DNA: TGTGCCAGCAGTGGGACAAGAGGGTCCTACGAGCAGTACTTC. As protein: CASSGTRGSYEQYF.

The chain couples TRBV4-2 to TRBJ2-7, with 7 bases aligning to TRBD2. V lost 3 bases to trimming and J lost 5 bases; unmatched junction nucleotides: 10. CDR1 and CDR2 (germline): LGHNA, YNFKEQ. The CDR3 has 15 amino acids. The CDR3 sequence is CASSHSGGRNDEQYF. Written as DNA, the CDR3 is TGTGCCAGCAGCCACTCAGGCGGGAGAAACGACGAGCAGTACTTC.

This clone was detected only once. This chain connects TRBV7-6 to TRBJ1-1; D possibly corresponds to TRBD1 (5 bases). Trimming took 5 bases from V and 4 from J, leaving 23 bases between them. The germline CDR1 and CDR2 sequences are SGHVS and FNYEAQ. The CDR3 length is 17 residues. DNA of the CDR3: TGTGCCAGCAGCCGAAACCCGGGGACTTATGAGTTCACTGAAGCTTTCTTT. Its protein product is CASSRNPGTYEFTEAFF.

This chain links TRBV5-1 with TRBJ2-1, with D maybe TRBD2 (6 bases). Trimming took 1 base from V and 9 from J, leaving 17 bases between them. This CDR3 is 15 amino acids long. Germline CDR1 is SGHRS and CDR2 is YFSETQ. The DNA for the CDR3 is TGCGCCAGCAGCTTGCTTTATGGGCTGGAGGGTGAGCAGTTCTTC. This gives the protein CASSLLYGLEGEQFF.

The chain has TRBV6-1 and TRBJ2-1; D perhaps matches TRBD2 (6 bases). The ends were cut back, 2 bases at V and 2 bases at J, with 7 bases in the middle. The germline CDR1 and CDR2 sequences are MNHNS and SASEGT. The CDR3 runs 14 residues. CDR3 sequence: CASSEIAAYNEQFF. The CDR3 DNA is TGTGCCAGCAGTGAAATAGCGGCCTACAATGAGCAGTTCTTC.